Listed below are T cell receptor beta chains from one sample, sequenced in a study of cytomegalovirus exposure and HLA in healthy donors. The assay was immunoSEQ multiplex PCR, and TCRdb's table has in-frame clones only and misses some. The table has approximately 210,000 clones, roughly 86% seen once; the top ten hold roughly 1.5%. Sample: PBMCs. The receptor source for this set is a young woman in good health and CMV-seronegative. Each CDR3 is given with its conserved first and last residue. A D gene is named only where the DNA matches it firmly. Only part of the rows carry a size: once, few, many, or a class if the clone is expanded.

size	V	J	D	CDR3	DNA
-	TRBV2	TRBJ2-1	-	CASSRNLRNEQFF	TGTGCCAGCAGCCGCAACCTCAGGAATGAGCAGTTCTTC
-	TRBV25-1	TRBJ2-1	TRBD2	CASSERAGGSSYNEQFF	TGTGCCAGCAGTGAGAGGGCGGGCGGGAGCTCCTACAATGAGCAGTTCTTC
-	TRBV30	TRBJ2-3	TRBD2	CAWSYVAGSTDTQYF	TGTGCCTGGAGCTATGTAGCGGGGAGCACAGATACGCAGTATTTT
-	TRBV19	TRBJ1-1	-	CASRRSGGSPEAFF	TGTGCCAGTAGAAGATCGGGGGGTAGTCCTGAAGCTTTCTTT
many	TRBV29-1	TRBJ2-1	-	CSVRRGNEQFF	TGCAGCGTCCGTAGGGGCAATGAGCAGTTCTTC
-	TRBV12-5	TRBJ2-5	-	CASGPGVGGTEETQYF	TGTGCTAGTGGTCCTGGCGTAGGCGGGACAGAAGAGACCCAGTACTTC
-	TRBV27	TRBJ1-5	TRBD1	CASSPGQGGQPQHF	TGTGCCAGCAGTCCCGGACAGGGCGGTCAGCCCCAGCATTTT
-	TRBV5-1	TRBJ2-1	-	CASSLFSTGSSYNEQFF	TGCGCCAGCAGCTTGTTCTCCACAGGGAGCTCCTACAATGAGCAGTTCTTC
-	TRBV6-1	TRBJ2-7	-	CASILTGGTSYEQYF	TGTGCCAGCATCTTAACGGGGGGCACCTCCTACGAGCAGTACTTC
-	TRBV30	TRBJ2-1	TRBD2	CAWSSPRLAGTDEQFF	TGTGCCTGGAGTTCCCCCCGGCTAGCGGGAACTGATGAGCAGTTCTTC
-	TRBV5-4	TRBJ1-1	-	CASSPGMGSTEAFF	TGTGCCAGCAGCCCGGGCATGGGGAGCACTGAAGCTTTCTTT
-	TRBV28	TRBJ1-1	-	CASSLPGSGSEAFF	TGTGCCAGCAGTTTACCCGGTTCAGGGTCTGAAGCTTTCTTT
few	TRBV7-9	TRBJ1-5	-	CASSYYSNQPQHF	TGTGCCAGCAGCTATTATAGCAATCAGCCCCAGCATTTT
-	TRBV5-1	TRBJ2-7	TRBD1	CASSLGDRTYEQYF	TGCGCCAGCAGCCTCGGGGACAGAACCTACGAGCAGTACTTC
-	TRBV15	TRBJ1-5	TRBD1	CATSRRIGTANNQPQHF	TGTGCCACCAGCCGGAGAATTGGGACAGCGAACAATCAGCCCCAGCATTTT
-	TRBV5-8	TRBJ1-1	TRBD1	CASARGTGGNTEAFF	TGTGCCAGCGCCCGGGGGACAGGGGGGAACACTGAAGCTTTCTTT
-	TRBV2	TRBJ2-5	TRBD1	CASPQGTGGNDRPQETQYF	TGTGCCAGCCCCCAGGGGACAGGGGGCAATGATAGGCCCCAAGAGACCCAGTACTTC
-	TRBV28	TRBJ2-5	TRBD2	CASSLEGRGQETQYF	TGTGCCAGCAGTTTGGAGGGGAGGGGACAAGAGACCCAGTACTTC
-	TRBV5-1	TRBJ1-1	TRBD1	CASSFSGQGNTEAFF	TGCGCCAGCAGCTTCTCGGGACAGGGGAACACTGAAGCTTTCTTT
-	TRBV7-8	TRBJ2-5	TRBD1	CASSFPRDRGRSTETQYF	TGTGCCAGCAGCTTTCCCCGGGACAGGGGGCGCAGTACGGAGACCCAGTACTTC
-	TRBV7-6	TRBJ1-1	-	CASSLTLSEDTEAFF	TGTGCCAGCAGCTTAACCCTTTCAGAGGACACTGAAGCTTTCTTT
-	TRBV11-2	TRBJ2-1	TRBD2	CASSRKPFTSGGLNEQFF	TGTGCCAGCAGCAGAAAGCCCTTTACTAGCGGGGGGCTGAATGAGCAGTTCTTC
-	TRBV5-1	TRBJ2-3	-	CASSWGGGGTDTQYF	TGCGCCAGCAGCTGGGGCGGCGGGGGCACAGATACGCAGTATTTT
-	TRBV5-1	TRBJ2-7	TRBD1	CASSLARDRWSKPEQYF	TGCGCCAGCAGCTTGGCCCGGGACAGGTGGTCGAAGCCCGAGCAGTACTTC
few	TRBV28	TRBJ1-1	-	CASRVLSGWDTEAFF	TGTGCCAGCAGGGTGCTATCGGGTTGGGACACTGAAGCTTTCTTT
-	TRBV4-2	TRBJ2-1	TRBD2	CASSQDFRLAGGEQFF	TGTGCCAGCAGCCAAGATTTTCGGCTAGCGGGAGGCGAGCAGTTCTTC
-	TRBV15	TRBJ1-1	-	CATNPHGGGLNTEAFF	TGTGCCACCAACCCCCACGGAGGAGGGTTAAACACTGAAGCTTTCTTT
once	TRBV10-1	TRBJ2-1	TRBD1	CASSESGTEYNEQFF	TGCGCCAGCAGTGAGTCAGGGACAGAATACAATGAGCAGTTCTTC
-	TRBV18	TRBJ1-4	-	CASSPSQGNEKLFF	TGTGCCAGCTCACCCTCCCAGGGAAATGAAAAACTGTTTTTT
once	TRBV19	TRBJ1-5	-	CASNTRQESRPRPQHF	TGTGCCAGTAACACCCGACAGGAATCACGTCCGAGGCCCCAGCATTTT
-	TRBV5-1	TRBJ2-3	-	CASSPQVGRSDTQYF	TGCGCCAGCAGTCCCCAGGTGGGGCGGTCAGATACGCAGTATTTT
-	TRBV2	TRBJ2-1	-	CASKGGSSYNEQFF	TGTGCCAGCAAGGGTGGGAGCTCCTACAATGAGCAGTTCTTC
-	TRBV19	TRBJ1-2	-	CASSIPGSGYTF	TGTGCCAGTAGTATCCCCGGTTCTGGCTACACCTTC
-	TRBV19	TRBJ1-5	TRBD1	CASRQTGSGQPQHF	TGTGCCAGTAGGCAGACAGGGTCAGGACAGCCCCAGCATTTT
-	TRBV7-8	TRBJ1-4	TRBD1	CASSPDRVRNEKLFF	TGTGCCAGCAGCCCAGACAGGGTGAGGAATGAAAAACTGTTTTTT
once	TRBV14	TRBJ2-7	TRBD1	CASSLGQGSYEQYF	TGTGCCAGCAGCCTCGGACAGGGCTCCTACGAGCAGTACTTC
once	TRBV18	TRBJ2-3	TRBD2	CASSLASGTTDTQYF	TGTGCCAGCTCACTGGCTAGCGGAACCACAGATACGCAGTATTTT
-	TRBV10-1	TRBJ1-1	-	CASSGYSQGMNTEAFF	TGCGCCAGCAGTGGTTATTCTCAGGGTATGAACACTGAAGCTTTCTTT
-	TRBV19	TRBJ1-2	TRBD1	CASSILWDRTKGYTF	TGTGCCAGTAGTATCCTCTGGGACAGGACTAAGGGCTACACCTTC
-	TRBV10-2	TRBJ1-2	TRBD1	CASSPRDRGANYGYTF	TGCGCCAGCAGCCCTAGGGACAGGGGCGCAAACTATGGCTACACCTTC
-	TRBV30	TRBJ1-1	-	CAWSEKMNTEAFF	TGTGCCTGGAGCGAGAAGATGAACACTGAAGCTTTCTTT
-	TRBV7-9	TRBJ1-5	-	CAILLWEINQPQHF	TGTGCCATCCTTCTTTGGGAGATCAATCAGCCCCAGCATTTT
-	TRBV7-2	TRBJ2-3	TRBD2	CASSLLAGGGTDTQYF	TGTGCCAGCAGCTTACTGGCGGGAGGGGGCACAGATACGCAGTATTTT
-	TRBV5-4	TRBJ1-1	TRBD1	CASTAQGANTEAFF	TGTGCCAGCACCGCACAGGGGGCTAACACTGAAGCTTTCTTT
-	TRBV5-6	TRBJ1-4	-	CASSLVGSREKLFF	TGTGCCAGCAGCTTGGTCGGGTCTAGAGAAAAACTGTTTTTT
-	TRBV7-2	TRBJ1-2	TRBD1	CASSLEPGQGYGYTF	TGTGCCAGCAGCTTAGAGCCGGGACAGGGGTATGGCTACACCTTC
-	TRBV20-1	TRBJ1-2	-	CSASYVEGYTF	TGCAGTGCTAGTTACGTAGAGGGCTACACCTTC
-	TRBV6-5	TRBJ2-1	TRBD1	CASKTRGTGGNEQFF	TGTGCCAGCAAAACCCGAGGGACAGGGGGCAATGAGCAGTTCTTC
-	TRBV9	TRBJ2-7	TRBD1	CASSVTGASYEQYF	TGTGCCAGCAGCGTTACAGGGGCCTCCTACGAGCAGTACTTC
-	TRBV5-1	TRBJ1-4	TRBD1	CASRLGQGNEKLFF	TGCGCCAGCAGATTGGGACAGGGAAATGAAAAACTGTTTTTT
-	TRBV5-8	TRBJ2-7	-	CASTHSYEQYF	TGTGCCAGCACCCACTCCTACGAGCAGTACTTC